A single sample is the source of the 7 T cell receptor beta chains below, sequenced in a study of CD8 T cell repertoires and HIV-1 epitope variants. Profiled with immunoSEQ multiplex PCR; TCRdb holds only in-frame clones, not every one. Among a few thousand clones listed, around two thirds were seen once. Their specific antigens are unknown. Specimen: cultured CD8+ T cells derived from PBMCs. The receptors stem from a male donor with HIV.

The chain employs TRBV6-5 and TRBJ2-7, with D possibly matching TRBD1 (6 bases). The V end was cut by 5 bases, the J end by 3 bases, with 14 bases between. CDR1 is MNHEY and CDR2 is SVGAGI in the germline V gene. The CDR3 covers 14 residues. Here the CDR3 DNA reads TGTGCCAGCAGTGCTCGGGACAACGGCTACGAGCAGTACTTC. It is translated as CASSARDNGYEQYF.

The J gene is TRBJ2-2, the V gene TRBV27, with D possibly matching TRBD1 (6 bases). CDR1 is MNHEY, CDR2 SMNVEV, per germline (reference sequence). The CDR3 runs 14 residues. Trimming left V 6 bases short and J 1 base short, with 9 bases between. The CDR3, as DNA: TGTGCCAGCAGGTTGGGACAGAACACCGGGGAGCTGTTTTTT. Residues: CASRLGQNTGELFF.

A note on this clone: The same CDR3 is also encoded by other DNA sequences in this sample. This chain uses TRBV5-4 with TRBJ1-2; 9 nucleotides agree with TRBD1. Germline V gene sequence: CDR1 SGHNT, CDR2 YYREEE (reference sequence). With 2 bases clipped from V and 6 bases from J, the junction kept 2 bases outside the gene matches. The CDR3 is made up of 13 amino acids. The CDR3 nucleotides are TGTGCCAGCAGCTTCAGGACAGGGGATGGCTACACCTTC. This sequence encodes CASSFRTGDGYTF.

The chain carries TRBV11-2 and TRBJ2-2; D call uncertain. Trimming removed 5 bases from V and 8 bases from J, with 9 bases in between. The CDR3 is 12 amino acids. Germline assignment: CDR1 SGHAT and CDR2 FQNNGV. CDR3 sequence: CASSPFGGELFF. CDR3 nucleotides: TGTGCCAGCAGCCCCTTTGGTGGGGAGCTGTTTTTT.

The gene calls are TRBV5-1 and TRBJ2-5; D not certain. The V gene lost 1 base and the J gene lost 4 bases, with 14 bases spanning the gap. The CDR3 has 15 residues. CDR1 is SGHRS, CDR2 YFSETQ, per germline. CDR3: CASSLTPSGSETQYF. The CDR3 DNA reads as TGCGCCAGCAGCTTGACCCCTAGTGGGTCAGAGACCCAGTACTTC.

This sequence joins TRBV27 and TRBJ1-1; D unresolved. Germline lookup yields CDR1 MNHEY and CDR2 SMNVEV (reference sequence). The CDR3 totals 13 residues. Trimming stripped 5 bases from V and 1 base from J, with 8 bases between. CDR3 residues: CASSPSENTEAFF. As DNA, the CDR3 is TGTGCCAGCAGTCCTAGTGAGAACACTGAAGCTTTCTTT.

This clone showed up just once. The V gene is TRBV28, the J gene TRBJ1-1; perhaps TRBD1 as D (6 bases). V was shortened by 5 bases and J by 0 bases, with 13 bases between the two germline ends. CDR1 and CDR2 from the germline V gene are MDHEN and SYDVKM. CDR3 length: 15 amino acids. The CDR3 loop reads CASSPRTEMNTEAFF. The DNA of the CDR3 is TGTGCCAGCAGTCCGCGGACAGAGATGAACACTGAAGCTTTCTTT.